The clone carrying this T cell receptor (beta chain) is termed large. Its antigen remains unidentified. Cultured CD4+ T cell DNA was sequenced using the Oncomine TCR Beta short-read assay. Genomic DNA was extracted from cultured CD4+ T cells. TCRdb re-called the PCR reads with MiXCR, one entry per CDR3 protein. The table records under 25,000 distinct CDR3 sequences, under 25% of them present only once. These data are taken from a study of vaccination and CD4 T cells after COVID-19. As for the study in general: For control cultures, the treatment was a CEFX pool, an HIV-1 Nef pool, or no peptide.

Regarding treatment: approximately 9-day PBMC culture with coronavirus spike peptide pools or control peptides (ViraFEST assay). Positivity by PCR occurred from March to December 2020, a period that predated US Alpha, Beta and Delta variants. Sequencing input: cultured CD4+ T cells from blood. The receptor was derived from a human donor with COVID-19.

CDR3 nucleotide sequence: TGTGCCAGCACTCCAGAAGGTGGATATTCACCCCTCCACTTT. Its translation is CASTPEGGYSPLHF. J is TRBJ1-6 and V is TRBV6-1, with D unresolved. V lost 7 bases and J lost 8, with 15 bases in between. Germline values: CDR1 MNHNS, CDR2 SASEGT. This CDR3 contains 14 residues.